The text below deals with one T cell receptor beta chain. The antigen is undetermined. A multiplex PCR was run with 60 Vbeta primers and 13 Jbeta primers. Some clones are missing from TCRdb's copy, which holds only in-frame ones; the method was immunoSEQ multiplex PCR. The top ten hold approximately 5.3% of the sample, which has some 110,000 clones, approximately 76% seen once. Per the germline V gene, CDR1 is MGHRA and CDR2 is YSYEKL. This CDR3 comprises 16 residues. V was clipped by 0 bases and J by 3 bases; unmatched bases: 8. The sample is drawn from a study of cytomegalovirus exposure and HLA in healthy donors. Study overall: Earlier work reported 110 million or so unique TCR beta sequences from 180 million or so T cells.

Study-wide findings and caveats: One variant, a missense change in DCLRE1C, was linked in a later analysis to TCR beta V- and J-gene trimming. Follow-up analysis found HLA locus-dependent TCR association rates, highest for DRB1 and lowest for HLA-C. There were 150 or so TCR beta chains listed as cytomegalovirus-associated.

Sequenced sample: PBMCs. V is TRBV4-1 and J is TRBJ2-7; TRBD1 matches 7 bases. The clonotype comes from a young woman in good health and CMV-seropositive. The CDR3 region has the DNA TGCGCCAGCAGCCAAGAAGGCCCAGGGGGAAGCTACGAGCAGTACTTC. It encodes CASSQEGPGGSYEQYF.